A selection of T cell receptor beta chains follows, all from one sample in a study of T cell clones after liver transplantation. Repertoires were generated with immunoSEQ multiplex PCR, while TCRdb's copy carries only in-frame clones and drops some. Of under 90,000 clones in the sample, 75% to 85% were seen once. The material was CD4+ T cells from blood, obtained before liver transplant. These receptor sequences come from a human donor who received a liver transplant. Both conserved end residues are part of each CDR3. Each record gives: clone size, V gene, J gene, D gene, CDR3 DNA, CDR3 protein. The D gene is left open where the match is weak. Not all rows give a size; the values are once, few, many and, for expanded clones, a class.

>many|TRBV4-1|TRBJ1-2|TRBD1
TGCGCCAGCAGCCAAGGCCCCGGGGACAGGGTGATTGGCTACACCTTC
CASSQGPGDRVIGYTF
>-|TRBV6-5|TRBJ2-5|-
TGTGCCAGCAGTTCCCCTCACCATAAAGAGACCCAGTACTTC
CASSSPHHKETQYF
>few|TRBV7-3|TRBJ2-2|-
TGTGCCAGCAGCTTAAATAGGATTCACGGGGAGCTGTTTTTT
CASSLNRIHGELFF
>once|TRBV6-5|TRBJ1-4|-
TGTGCCAGCAGCCTGACAGCTGATGAAAAACTGTTTTTT
CASSLTADEKLFF
>medium-sized|TRBV14|TRBJ2-6|-
TGTGCCAGCAGCCAAGGGCAGGGGGGGCTCTCTGGGGCCAACGTCCTGACTTTC
CASSQGQGGLSGANVLTF
>-|TRBV6-5|TRBJ2-2|-
TGTGCCAGCAGCCAGACAGGATGGAGGACCGGGGAGCTGTTTTTT
CASSQTGWRTGELFF
>-|TRBV28|TRBJ1-5|-
TGTGCCAGCAGCCCGCCCAGGAATCAGCCCCAGCATTTT
CASSPPRNQPQHF
>-|TRBV10-1|TRBJ2-7|-
TGCGCCAGCAGTTCGGAATCACGGGGCTCCTACGAGCAGTACTTC
CASSSESRGSYEQYF
>-|TRBV19|TRBJ1-2|TRBD1
TGTGCCAGTAGTAGGACCCGACAGGGGGCGAACTATGGCTACACCTTC
CASSRTRQGANYGYTF
>many|TRBV5-1|TRBJ2-1|-
TGCGCCAGCAGCGAGACTAGTTCTCTTGAGCAGTTCTTC
CASSETSSLEQFF
>-|TRBV10-3|TRBJ2-2|-
TGTGCCATCAGTGAGCCCCCGAACACCGGGGAGCTGTTTTTT
CAISEPPNTGELFF
>-|TRBV6-1|TRBJ2-3|-
TGTGCCAGCCTACGGGACGGATTCACAGATACGCAGTATTTT
CASLRDGFTDTQYF
>-|TRBV7-2|TRBJ2-1|-
TGTGCCAGCACTAAACTCCTTAATGAGCAGTTCTTC
CASTKLLNEQFF
>few|TRBV2|TRBJ2-5|-
TGTGCCAGCAGCTATGATTCAGGGGTACGAGAGACCCAGTACTTC
CASSYDSGVRETQYF
>-|TRBV9|TRBJ2-1|TRBD1
TGTGCCAGCAGCGTCGACAGGGATGAGCAGTTCTTC
CASSVDRDEQFF
>-|TRBV19|TRBJ2-3|TRBD2
TGTGCCAGTAGTATCGGACTAGCAGATACGCAGTATTTT
CASSIGLADTQYF
>once|TRBV7-2|TRBJ2-3|-
TGTGCCAGCAGCTCAAGCGGGTCCACAGATACGCAGTATTTT
CASSSSGSTDTQYF
>-|TRBV6-1|TRBJ1-2|TRBD1
TGTGCCAGCAGTGATGGGACAGGGGTCGTCTATGGCTACACCTTC
CASSDGTGVVYGYTF
>-|TRBV19|TRBJ1-4|-
TGTGCCAGTAGTATGTCGGGGGGCAGAACTAATGAAAAACTGTTTTTT
CASSMSGGRTNEKLFF
>-|TRBV5-1|TRBJ1-1|-
TGCGCCAGCAGGCAACCGAACACTGAAGCTTTCTTT
CASRQPNTEAFF
>few|TRBV30|TRBJ1-2|-
TGTGCCTGGAGTATGGGACTTCCTGGCTACACCTTC
CAWSMGLPGYTF
>few|TRBV7-2|TRBJ2-3|-
TGTGCCAGCAGCTTAGGGACTAGCACAGATACGCAGTATTTT
CASSLGTSTDTQYF
>-|TRBV28|TRBJ1-1|-
TGTGCCAGCAGGTCCCAGGGCCCAGTGAACACTGAAGCTTTCTTT
CASRSQGPVNTEAFF
>-|TRBV2|TRBJ1-4|TRBD1
TGTGCCAGCAGTGAATTAAGGGGGCGAGGAGAAAAACTGTTTTTT
CASSELRGRGEKLFF
>-|TRBV30|TRBJ1-5|-
TGTGCCTGGAGTGTACAGGCTAATCAGCCCCAGCATTTT
CAWSVQANQPQHF
>few|TRBV28|TRBJ1-5|TRBD1
TGTGCCAGCAGTCCGGGACAGAGTTTACCAAAGCCCCAGCATTTT
CASSPGQSLPKPQHF
>medium-sized|TRBV11-3|TRBJ1-2|-
TGTGCCAGCAGCCGGCGGGGGCTACCCGCTGAAGGCTACACCTTC
CASSRRGLPAEGYTF